The sample holds many counts of the clone carrying this T cell receptor beta chain. The data were taken from a study of T-cell reconstitution after alpha-beta-depleted transplantation in children. TCRbeta library preparation incorporated unique molecular identifiers. TCRdb re-derived calls from the PCR reads in MiXCR, one entry per CDR3 protein. The profile shows some 240,000 distinct CDR3 sequences, 9.7% of them singletons. CDR3 length equals 16 residues. Germline assignment: CDR1 MNHEY and CDR2 SMNVEV (reference sequence). V lost 2 bases, J lost 5 bases, and 10 bases stayed unmatched. Here the sequenced sample was PBMCs from the stem cell graft donor, taken from the stem cell graft. The clonotype originates from a human donor who donated a stem cell graft to a child with SCID. The gene calls are TRBV27 and TRBJ1-2, with 8 bases aligning to TRBD1. The CDR3 protein is CASSLEQGARRYGYTF. The CDR3 region has the DNA TGTGCCAGCAGTTTAGAGCAGGGGGCAAGAAGGTATGGCTACACCTTC.